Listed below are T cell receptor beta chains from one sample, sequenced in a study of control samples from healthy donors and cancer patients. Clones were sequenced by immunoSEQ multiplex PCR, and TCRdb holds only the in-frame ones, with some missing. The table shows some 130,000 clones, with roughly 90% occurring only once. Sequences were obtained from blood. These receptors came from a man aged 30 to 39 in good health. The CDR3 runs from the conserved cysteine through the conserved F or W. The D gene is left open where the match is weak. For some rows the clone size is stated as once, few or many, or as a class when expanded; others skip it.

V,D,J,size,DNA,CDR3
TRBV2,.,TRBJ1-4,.,TGTGCCAGCAGCCAGGACAACAATGAAAAACTGTTTTTT,CASSQDNNEKLFF
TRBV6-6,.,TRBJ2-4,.,TGTGCCAGCAGTTACGGCGGATTAAACATTCAGTACTTC,CASSYGGLNIQYF
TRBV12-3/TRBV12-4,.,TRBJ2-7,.,TGTGCCAGCAGTTTATCCCGCGCCCACGAGCAGTACTTC,CASSLSRAHEQYF
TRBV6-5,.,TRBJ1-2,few,TGTGCCAGCAGTCCAAGGACAGCTTTCTATGGCTACACCTTC,CASSPRTAFYGYTF
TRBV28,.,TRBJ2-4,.,TGTGCCAGCAGTTTGCCCCTAAACATTCAGTACTTC,CASSLPLNIQYF
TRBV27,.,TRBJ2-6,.,TGTGCCAGCAGTTTCCCAGGGGTGAACGTCCTGACTTTC,CASSFPGVNVLTF
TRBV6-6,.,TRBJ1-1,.,TGTGCCAGCGAGAAGGGACGGATGAACACTGAAGCTTTCTTT,CASEKGRMNTEAFF
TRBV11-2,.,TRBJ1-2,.,TGTGCCAGCAGCTCAAGCATAAAGTCGGGGGGTTATAACTATGGCTACACCTTC,CASSSSIKSGGYNYGYTF
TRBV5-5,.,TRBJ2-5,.,TGTGCCAGCACCTTTTCGAACTCCCAAGAGACCCAGTACTTC,CASTFSNSQETQYF
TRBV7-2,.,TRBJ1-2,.,TGTGCCAGCAGCTCCTCTCAGGGCAGCGGTGGCTACACCTTC,CASSSSQGSGGYTF
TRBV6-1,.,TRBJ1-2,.,TGTGCCAGCAGTGAGTGGGGGAGAAGGAATGCTGGCTACACCTTC,CASSEWGRRNAGYTF
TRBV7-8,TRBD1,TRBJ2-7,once,TGTGCCAGCAGCTTAGTTCCAGGGGGCCGAAACGAGCAGTACTTC,CASSLVPGGRNEQYF
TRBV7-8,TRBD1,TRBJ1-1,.,TGTGCCAGCCTGGAGGCCAGGACAGGCGTGAACACTGAAGCTTTCTTT,CASLEARTGVNTEAFF
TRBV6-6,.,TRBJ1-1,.,TGTGCCAGCAGCCAGGCCTACATGAACACTGAAGCTTTCTTT,CASSQAYMNTEAFF
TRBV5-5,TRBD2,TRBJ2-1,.,TGTGCCAGCAGCTTGGGACTAGCGACCTCCTACAATGAGCAGTTCTTC,CASSLGLATSYNEQFF
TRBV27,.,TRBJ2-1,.,TGTGCCAGCAGTTTAGGTCATGAGCAGTTCTTC,CASSLGHEQFF
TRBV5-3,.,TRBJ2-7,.,TGTGCCAGAGAGGGGGAGGACGAGCAGTACTTC,CAREGEDEQYF
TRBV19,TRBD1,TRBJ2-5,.,TGTGCCAGTAGTAGGACAGGAACGCTCCAAGAGACCCAGTACTTC,CASSRTGTLQETQYF
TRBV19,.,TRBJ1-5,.,TGTGCCAGTAGTATAGATCTCCGGGGAAACCTCCGCAATCAGCCCCAGCATTTT,CASSIDLRGNLRNQPQHF
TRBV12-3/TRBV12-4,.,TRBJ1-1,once,TGTGCCAGCCGTAACTGGGGAACTGAAGCTTTCTTT,CASRNWGTEAFF
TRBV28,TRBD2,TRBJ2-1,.,TGTGCCAGCAGTTTAGACGCGGGAGGGCGGAATGAGCAGTTCTTC,CASSLDAGGRNEQFF
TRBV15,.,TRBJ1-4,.,TGTGCCACCAGCGACCTGCGGGACAAGAATGAAAAACTGTTTTTT,CATSDLRDKNEKLFF
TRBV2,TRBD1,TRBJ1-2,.,TGTGCCAGCAGGCCGGGGACAGGGGGCGGCTATGGCTACACCTTC,CASRPGTGGGYGYTF